A single sample gave rise to the 24 T cell receptor beta chains below, sequenced in a study of Tregs in tolerant kidney transplant recipients. TCRdb's copy holds only in-frame clones and misses some; the assay was immunoSEQ multiplex PCR. The repertoire holds roughly 66,000 clones, with about nine tenths as singletons. The material was CD8+ T cells from blood, obtained before the transplant. Every receptor here comes from a human donor who received a combined kidney and bone marrow transplant.

The chain has TRBV27 and TRBJ2-1, with a tentative D call TRBD1 (5 bases). This CDR3 is built from 13 residues. Germline V lookup: CDR1 MNHEY, CDR2 SMNVEV (reference sequence). V was clipped by 5 bases and J by 9 bases, with 14 bases between them. CDR3 bases: TGTGCCAGCAGTAAACAGGTTGGTGCTGAGCAGTTCTTC. It yields the protein CASSKQVGAEQFF.

The J gene is TRBJ2-3, the V gene TRBV28, with a tentative D call TRBD1 (7 bases). Germline V gives CDR1 MDHEN, CDR2 SYDVKM. V gave up 3 bases and J gave up 2 bases, with 12 bases separating them. The CDR3 covers 15 residues. CDR3 bases: TGTGCCAGCAGTTTCTCAGGGGGACTCACAGATACGCAGTATTTT. Encoded protein: CASSFSGGLTDTQYF.

V is TRBV27 and J is TRBJ1-4, with a tentative D call TRBD1 (6 bases). Looked up from germline, CDR1 is MNHEY and CDR2 is SMNVEV (reference sequence). V lost 9 bases and J 5 bases, leaving 13 bases between the germline ends. The CDR3 covers 13 residues. The CDR3 DNA sequence: TGTGCCAGTGGGGGGGCAGGGAATGAAAAACTGTTTTTT. Its protein product is CASGGAGNEKLFF.

The chain recombines TRBV27 with TRBJ1-5; 7 nucleotides match TRBD1. CDR1 is MNHEY and CDR2 is SMNVEV in the germline V gene (reference sequence). This CDR3 has 14 residues. V dropped 1 base and J dropped 9; count of bases not matched to a gene: 6. CDR3: CASSLWTGGGPQHF. The CDR3 bases are TGTGCCAGCAGTTTATGGACAGGTGGTGGGCCCCAGCATTTT.

The chain recombines TRBV9 with TRBJ2-3; D not certain. The length of the CDR3 is 13 residues. CDR1 and CDR2 (germline): SGDLS, YYNGEE. Trimming took off 4 bases at V and 5 bases at J, with 11 bases between the two ends. CDR3 sequence: CASSSYAGDTQYF. As DNA, the CDR3 is TGTGCCAGCAGCTCCTACGCAGGAGATACGCAGTATTTT.

The chain combines TRBV14 with TRBJ1-3; 7 nucleotides match TRBD1. The germline V gene encodes CDR1 SGHDN and CDR2 FVKESK. The CDR3 extends over 16 amino acids. The V and J ends lost 5 bases and 3 bases, in that order; junction bases with no gene match: 10. CDR3 residues: CASSSRNDRVGNTIYF. The CDR3 coding sequence is TGTGCCAGCAGCTCACGAAACGACAGGGTTGGAAACACCATATATTTT. Full variable domain (rest looked up from reference TRBV14 and TRBJ1-3): EAGVTQFPSHSVIEKGQTVTLRCDPISGHDNLYWYRRVMGKEIKFLLHFVKESKQDESGMPNNRFLAERTGGTYSTLKVQPAELEDSGVYFCASSSRNDRVGNTIYFGEGSWLTVV.

Note on this clone: One end of the junction is discordant with germline, which a read error may explain. This sample includes further DNA sequences coding for the same CDR3. The chain recombines TRBV5-6 with TRBJ1-6; 7 bases are shared with TRBD1. CDR1 is SGHDT and CDR2 is YYEEEE in the germline V gene. There are 14 residues in the CDR3. The CDR3 sequence: CASSLGQGNSPLHF. The CDR3 region has the DNA TGTGCCAGCAGCTTGGGACAGGGTAATTCCCCCCTCCACTTT.

The chain joins TRBV15 to TRBJ2-2; possibly TRBD2 for D (5 bases). CDR1 is LNHNV and CDR2 is YYDKDF in the germline V gene (reference sequence). V was clipped by 6 bases and J by 6 bases, with 17 bases between them. CDR3 length: 15 residues. The CDR3 spells CATSRFAEAAGELFF. The CDR3 nucleotides read TGTGCCACCAGTCGTTTTGCGGAGGCGGCCGGGGAGCTGTTTTTT. Full variable domain (rest looked up from reference TRBV15 and TRBJ2-2): DAMVIQNPRYQVTQFGKPVTLSCSQTLNHNVMYWYQQKSSQAPKLLFHYYDKDFNNEADTPDNFQSRRPNTSFCFLDIRSPGLGDTAMYLCATSRFAEAAGELFFGEGSRLTVL.

This chain links TRBV30 with TRBJ1-2, with 7 bases matching TRBD1. The length of the CDR3 is 12 residues. Looked up from germline, CDR1 is GTSNPN and CDR2 is SVGIG (reference sequence). The ends lost 8 bases at V and 4 bases at J; junction bases unmatched: 7. The CDR3 region is CAQTGKLYGYTF. The CDR3 DNA sequence: TGTGCCCAGACAGGGAAGCTCTATGGCTACACCTTC.

Comments on this clone: This sample includes further DNA sequences coding for the same CDR3. The V call is TRBV6-6, the J call TRBJ2-7; TRBD2 aligns across 7 bases. The CDR3 runs 14 residues. Looked up from germline, CDR1 is MNHNY and CDR2 is SVGAGI (reference sequence). V was clipped by 0 bases and J by 4 bases; unmatched bases: 3. This chain's CDR3 is CASSYSTGGYEQYF. In DNA form, the CDR3 reads TGTGCCAGCAGTTACTCGACGGGGGGTTACGAGCAGTACTTC.

V gene TRBV7-9 combines with J gene TRBJ1-1; D not resolved. V lost 4 bases and J 4 bases, leaving 13 bases between the germline ends. Germline values: CDR1 SEHNR, CDR2 FQNEAQ (reference sequence). The CDR3 is 14 residues long. CDR3 nucleotide sequence: TGTGCCAGCAGCTCCAGGCCCCTGGGCACTGAAGCTTTCTTT. This gives the protein CASSSRPLGTEAFF.

This clone was detected once. The chain uses TRBV7-9 and TRBJ1-2, with D maybe TRBD1 (6 bases). The CDR3 loop spans 16 amino acids. Germline values: CDR1 SEHNR, CDR2 FQNEAQ (reference sequence). V lost 4 bases and J lost 7, with 22 bases in between. The chain's CDR3 is CASSSLGAGDIRGYTF. As DNA, the CDR3 is TGTGCCAGCAGCTCCCTAGGGGCAGGGGATATACGTGGCTACACCTTC.

In nucleotides, the CDR3 is TGTGCCAGCAGACAGGGCAATCAGCCCCAGCATTTT. It specifies CASRQGNQPQHF. V usage is TRBV6-1 and J usage is TRBJ1-5, with TRBD1 as a possible D gene (5 bases). V was shortened by 6 bases and J by 2 bases, with 5 bases between the two germline ends. There are 12 residues in the CDR3. CDR1 and CDR2 (germline): MNHNS, SASEGT.

The genes are TRBV9 and TRBJ2-3; TRBD1 matches 7 bases. Germline assignment: CDR1 SGDLS and CDR2 YYNGEE. The trim removed 1 base at V and 2 bases at J, leaving 7 bases unmatched. This CDR3 is built from 16 residues. CDR3 amino acids: CASSVSRDRVTDTQYF. The CDR3 DNA follows: TGTGCCAGCAGCGTATCCCGAGACAGGGTCACAGATACGCAGTATTTT. The full variable domain, with the rest looked up from reference TRBV9 and TRBJ2-3, is DSGVTQTPKHLITATGQRVTLRCSPRSGDLSVYWYQQSLDQGLQFLIQYYNGEERAKGNILERFSAQQFPDLHSELNLSSLELGDSALYFCASSVSRDRVTDTQYFGPGTRLTVL.

This clone was observed once. The chain recombines TRBV2 with TRBJ2-1, with a possible D match to TRBD2 (6 bases). Germline loops: CDR1 SNHLY, CDR2 FYNNEI. V was trimmed by 6 bases and J by 0 bases, leaving 15 bases between them. The CDR3 length is 16 residues. The CDR3 loop is CASSPWGLSSYNEQFF. CDR3 sequence (DNA): TGTGCCAGCAGCCCCTGGGGACTGAGCTCCTACAATGAGCAGTTCTTC.

The chain joins TRBV10-3 to TRBJ1-2; 11 bases fit TRBD1. This CDR3 has 16 residues. V shed 7 bases, J shed 3 bases, and the junction held 10 bases outside the gene matches. Germline CDR1 reads ENHRY; CDR2 reads SYGVKD. The CDR3: CAIMRTGGNGDYGYTF. The CDR3 DNA reads as TGTGCCATCATGAGGACAGGGGGCAATGGGGACTATGGCTACACCTTC.

This sequence joins TRBV9 and TRBJ2-2; 7 bases map to TRBD1. Germline V lookup: CDR1 SGDLS, CDR2 YYNGEE. The CDR3 is 16 amino acids. V shed 0 bases and J 7 bases; nucleotides not matched to a gene: 9. The CDR3 DNA follows: TGTGCCAGCAGCGTAGAAGAGGGGGCAAGTTACGGGGAGCTGTTTTTT. Translation gives CASSVEEGASYGELFF. The full variable domain, completed using reference TRBV9 and TRBJ2-2, is DSGVTQTPKHLITATGQRVTLRCSPRSGDLSVYWYQQSLDQGLQFLIQYYNGEERAKGNILERFSAQQFPDLHSELNLSSLELGDSALYFCASSVEEGASYGELFFGEGSRLTVL.

This clone was counted a few times. This chain links TRBV7-3 with TRBJ1-1; 7 bases are shared with TRBD1. This CDR3 region has 14 residues. V dropped 6 bases and J dropped 3; count of bases not matched to a gene: 7. Germline V gene data show CDR1 as SGHTA and CDR2 as FQGTGA. In nucleotides, the CDR3 is TGTGCCAGCAGTCCGAACAGGGGTGACACTGAAGCTTTCTTT. This sequence encodes CASSPNRGDTEAFF.

The chain uses TRBV7-8 and TRBJ2-7, with 8 nucleotides matching TRBD1. The V segment lost 5 bases and the J segment 5 bases; nucleotides outside the gene matches: 11. In germline, CDR1 is SGHVS, CDR2 FQNEAQ. The CDR3 runs 15 residues. The CDR3 nucleotides are TGTGCCAGCAGCGAAATTCAGGGGGCGGCGAACGAGCAGTACTTC. Translating it yields CASSEIQGAANEQYF.

J is TRBJ2-2 and V is TRBV29-1, with D perhaps matching TRBD2 (6 bases). Deletions cut 7 bases from V and 2 bases from J, with 11 bases between. Germline V CDR1 and CDR2: SQVTM, ANQGSEA. This CDR3 is 13 amino acids long. CDR3 sequence reads: CSARSGNTGELFF. The DNA for the CDR3 is TGCAGCGCACGTAGCGGAAACACCGGGGAGCTGTTTTTT.

As concerns this clone: Other DNA variants within this sample encode the same CDR3. The rearrangement joins TRBV5-1 to TRBJ2-7; D possibly corresponds to TRBD2 (6 bases). The germline V gene encodes CDR1 SGHRS and CDR2 YFSETQ. V was shortened by 0 bases and J by 3 bases, with 10 bases between the two germline ends. The CDR3 has 14 amino acids. The CDR3 DNA is TGCGCCAGCAGCTTGGCCGGAGGGAGCTACGAGCAGTACTTC. It encodes CASSLAGGSYEQYF.

J is TRBJ2-7 and V is TRBV11-2; no definite D call. V lost 5 bases and J 0 bases, leaving 14 bases between the germline ends. Germline-derived CDR1 and CDR2 are SGHAT and FQNNGV. The CDR3 sequence is 15 residues long. CDR3 region: CASSIMGPSSYEQYF. The DNA of the CDR3 is TGTGCCAGCAGCATTATGGGCCCAAGCTCCTACGAGCAGTACTTC.

The chain links TRBV27 to TRBJ1-5; TRBD1 matches at 9 bases. With 4 bases clipped from V and 7 bases from J, the junction kept 2 bases outside the gene matches. The CDR3 sequence is 13 residues long. Germline CDR1 is MNHEY and CDR2 is SMNVEV (reference sequence). CDR3 sequence reads: CASSYDRGQPQHF. CDR3 DNA: TGTGCCAGCAGTTATGACAGGGGGCAGCCCCAGCATTTT.

DNA of the CDR3: TGTGCCAGCAGCTTGTCCAGGGGCCCTGAAGCTTTCTTT. This encodes CASSLSRGPEAFF. J is TRBJ1-1 and V is TRBV5-8; maybe TRBD1 (6 bases). The CDR3 is 13 amino acids. V lost 1 base, J lost 6 bases, and 10 bases lay in between. Germline lookup yields CDR1 SGHTS and CDR2 YDEGEE.